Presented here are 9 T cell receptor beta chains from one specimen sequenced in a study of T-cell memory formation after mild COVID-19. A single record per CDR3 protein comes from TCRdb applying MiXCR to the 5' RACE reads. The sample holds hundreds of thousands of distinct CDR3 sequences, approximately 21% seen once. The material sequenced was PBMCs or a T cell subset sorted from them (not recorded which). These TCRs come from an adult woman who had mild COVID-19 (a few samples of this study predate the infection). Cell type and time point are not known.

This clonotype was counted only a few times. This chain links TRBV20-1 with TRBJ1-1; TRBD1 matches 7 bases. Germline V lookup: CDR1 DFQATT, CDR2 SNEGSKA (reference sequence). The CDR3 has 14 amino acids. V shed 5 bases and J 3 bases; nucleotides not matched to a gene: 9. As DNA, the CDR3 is TGCAGTGCTGCCCGGACAGGCGGGCACACTGAAGCTTTCTTT. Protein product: CSAARTGGHTEAFF.

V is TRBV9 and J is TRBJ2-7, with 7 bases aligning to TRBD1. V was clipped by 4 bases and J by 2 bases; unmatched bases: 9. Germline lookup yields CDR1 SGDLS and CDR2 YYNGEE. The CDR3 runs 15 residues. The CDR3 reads CASSILDDRAYEQYF. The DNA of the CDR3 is TGTGCCAGCAGCATTTTGGACGACAGGGCCTACGAGCAGTACTTC.

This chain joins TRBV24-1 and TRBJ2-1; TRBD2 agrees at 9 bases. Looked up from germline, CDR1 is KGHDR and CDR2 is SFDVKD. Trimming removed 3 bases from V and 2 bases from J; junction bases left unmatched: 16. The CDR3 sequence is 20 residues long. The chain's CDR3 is CATSDPYRGLAGATYNEQFF. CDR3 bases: TGTGCCACCAGTGATCCTTACCGGGGATTAGCGGGGGCGACCTACAATGAGCAGTTCTTC.

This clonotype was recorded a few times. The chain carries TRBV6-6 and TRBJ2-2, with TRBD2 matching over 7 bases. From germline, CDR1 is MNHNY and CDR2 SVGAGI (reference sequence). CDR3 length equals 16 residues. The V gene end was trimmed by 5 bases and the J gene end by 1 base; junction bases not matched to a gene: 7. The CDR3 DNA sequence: TGTGCCAGCAGTGGATGGACTAGGATGAACACCGGGGAGCTGTTTTTT. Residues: CASSGWTRMNTGELFF.

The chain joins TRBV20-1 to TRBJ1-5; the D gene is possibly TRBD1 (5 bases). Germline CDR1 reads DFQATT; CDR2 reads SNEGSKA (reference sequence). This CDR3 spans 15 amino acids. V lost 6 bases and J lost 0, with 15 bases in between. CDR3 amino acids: CSARDRSHSNQPQHF. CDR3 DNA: TGCAGTGCCCGGGACCGATCCCATAGCAATCAGCCCCAGCATTTT.

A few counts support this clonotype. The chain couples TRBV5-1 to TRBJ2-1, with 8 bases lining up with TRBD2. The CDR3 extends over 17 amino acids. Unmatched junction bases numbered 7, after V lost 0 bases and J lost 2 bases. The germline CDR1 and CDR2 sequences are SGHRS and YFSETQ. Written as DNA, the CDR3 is TGCGCCAGCAGCTTGGCCTTCGGCGGGAGGACCTACAATGAGCAGTTCTTC. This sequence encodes CASSLAFGGRTYNEQFF.

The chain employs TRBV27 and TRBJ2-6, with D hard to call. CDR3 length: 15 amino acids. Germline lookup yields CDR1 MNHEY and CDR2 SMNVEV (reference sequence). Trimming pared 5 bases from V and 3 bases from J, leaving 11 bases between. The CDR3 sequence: CASSVGLYGANVLTF. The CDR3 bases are TGTGCCAGCAGTGTAGGGCTTTATGGGGCCAACGTCCTGACTTTC.

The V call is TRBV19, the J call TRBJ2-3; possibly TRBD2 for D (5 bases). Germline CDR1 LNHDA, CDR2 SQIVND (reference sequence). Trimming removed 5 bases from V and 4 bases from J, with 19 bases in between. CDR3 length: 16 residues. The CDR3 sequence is CASSPRDRLDPDTQYF. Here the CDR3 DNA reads TGTGCCAGTAGTCCCCGGGATAGGCTTGATCCAGATACGCAGTATTTT.

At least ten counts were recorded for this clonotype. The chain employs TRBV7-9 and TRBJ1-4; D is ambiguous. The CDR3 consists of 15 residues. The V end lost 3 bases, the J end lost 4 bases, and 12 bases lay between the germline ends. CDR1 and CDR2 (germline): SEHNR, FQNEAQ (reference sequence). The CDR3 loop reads CASSFSSGINEKLFF. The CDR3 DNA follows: TGTGCCAGCAGCTTTTCCAGCGGAATTAATGAAAAACTGTTTTTT.